This TCR beta chain is from a study of T cell repertoires in ileal Crohn's disease. On the study more broadly: All patients had surgery for stricturing (approximately 61%) or penetrating (about 39%) disease. Findings and caveats of the study: Every patient over 26.8% clonality showed endoscopic recurrence. Active smokers at surgery had more clonal expansions than non-smokers. Mucosal expansions were suggested to be mainly CD8 T cells.

The CDR3 covers 14 residues. V lost 6 bases, J lost 1 base, and 12 bases lay in between. CDR1 is MRHNA, CDR2 SNTAGT, per germline. This clone came up a few times. Its antigen is as yet unknown. Repertoires were generated with immunoSEQ multiplex PCR, while TCRdb's copy carries only in-frame clones and drops some. The table includes about 17,000 clones, less than 65% detected once. Input material: ileal tissue. The rearrangement uses TRBV6-4 and TRBJ1-1; D is ambiguous. The TCR was taken from an adult with Crohn's disease. Written as DNA, the CDR3 is TGTGCCAGCAGGGCTAGAGTGGAGAACACTGAAGCTTTCTTT. Amino acid sequence: CASRARVENTEAFF.